The clone carrying this T cell receptor (beta chain) appeared a single time. This sample was included in a study of long-term antiretroviral therapy in people with HIV. Across the whole study: First collections came about a decade before the 2015 immediate-ART recommendation.

immunoSEQ v3.0 was run at survey level. The table came from immunoSEQ multiplex PCR; TCRdb's copy has only in-frame clones and leaves some out. The table records 33,000 or so clones, 80% to 90% of them present only once. This sample comprised unsorted PBMCs, obtained 0.3 years after starting antiretroviral therapy. This TCR derives from a man between 18 and 35 years old with HIV.

Here the CDR3 DNA reads TGCAGCGTTAAAGGGGGATGGGGTATGAACACTGAAGCTTTCTTT. The encoded protein is CSVKGGWGMNTEAFF. V gene TRBV29-1 combines with J gene TRBJ1-1, with D possibly TRBD1 on 6 matching bases. CDR1 and CDR2 from the germline V gene are SQVTM and ANQGSEA. V was clipped by 5 bases and J by 0 bases, with 16 bases between them. The CDR3 runs 15 residues.